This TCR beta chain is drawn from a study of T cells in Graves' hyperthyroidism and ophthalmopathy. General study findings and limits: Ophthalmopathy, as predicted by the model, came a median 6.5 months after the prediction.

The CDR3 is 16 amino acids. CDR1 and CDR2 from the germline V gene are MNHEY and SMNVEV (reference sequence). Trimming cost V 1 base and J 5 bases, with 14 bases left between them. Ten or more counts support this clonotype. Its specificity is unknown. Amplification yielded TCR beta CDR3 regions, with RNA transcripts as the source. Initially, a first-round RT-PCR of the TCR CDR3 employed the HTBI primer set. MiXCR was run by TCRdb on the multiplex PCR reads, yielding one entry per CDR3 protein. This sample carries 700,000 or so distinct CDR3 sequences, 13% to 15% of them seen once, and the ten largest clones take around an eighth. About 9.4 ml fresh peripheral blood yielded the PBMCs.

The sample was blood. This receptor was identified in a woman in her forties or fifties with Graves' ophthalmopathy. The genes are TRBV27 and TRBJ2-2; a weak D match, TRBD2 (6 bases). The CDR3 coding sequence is TGTGCCAGCAGTTTATTAGGAGGGTCCAGGACCGGGGAGCTGTTTTTT. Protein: CASSLLGGSRTGELFF.